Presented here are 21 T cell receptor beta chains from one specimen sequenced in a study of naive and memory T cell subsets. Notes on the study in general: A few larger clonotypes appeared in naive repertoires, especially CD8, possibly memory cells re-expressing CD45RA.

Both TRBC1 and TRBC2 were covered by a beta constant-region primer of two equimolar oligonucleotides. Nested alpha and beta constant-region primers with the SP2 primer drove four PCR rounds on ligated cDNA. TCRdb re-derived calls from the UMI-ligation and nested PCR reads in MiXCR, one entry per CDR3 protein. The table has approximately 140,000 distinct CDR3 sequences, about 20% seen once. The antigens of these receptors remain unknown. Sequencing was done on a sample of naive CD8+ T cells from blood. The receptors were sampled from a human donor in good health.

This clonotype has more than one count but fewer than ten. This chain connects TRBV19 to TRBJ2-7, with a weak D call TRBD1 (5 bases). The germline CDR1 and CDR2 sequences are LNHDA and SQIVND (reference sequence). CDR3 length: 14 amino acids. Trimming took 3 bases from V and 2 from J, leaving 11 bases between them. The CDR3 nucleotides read TGTGCCAGTAGTATCTATCCAGGGCCCTACGAGCAGTACTTC. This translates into CASSIYPGPYEQYF.

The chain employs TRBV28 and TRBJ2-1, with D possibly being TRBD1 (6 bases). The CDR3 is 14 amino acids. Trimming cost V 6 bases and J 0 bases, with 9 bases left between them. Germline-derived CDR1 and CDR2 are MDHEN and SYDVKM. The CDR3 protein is CASRGTLSYNEQFF. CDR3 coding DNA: TGTGCCAGCAGAGGGACACTCTCCTACAATGAGCAGTTCTTC.

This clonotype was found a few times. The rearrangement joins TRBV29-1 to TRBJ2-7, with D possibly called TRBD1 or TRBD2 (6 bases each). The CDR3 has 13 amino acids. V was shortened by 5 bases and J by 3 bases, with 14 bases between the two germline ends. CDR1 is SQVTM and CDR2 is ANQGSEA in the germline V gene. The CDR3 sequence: CSVREGGFYEQYF. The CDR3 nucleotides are TGCAGCGTTCGAGAGGGGGGATTCTACGAGCAGTACTTC.

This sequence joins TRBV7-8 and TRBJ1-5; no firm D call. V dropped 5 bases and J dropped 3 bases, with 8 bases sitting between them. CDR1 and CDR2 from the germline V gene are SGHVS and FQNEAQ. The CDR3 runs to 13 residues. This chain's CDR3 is CASSPSHNQPQHF. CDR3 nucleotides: TGTGCCAGCAGCCCAAGCCACAATCAGCCCCAGCATTTT.

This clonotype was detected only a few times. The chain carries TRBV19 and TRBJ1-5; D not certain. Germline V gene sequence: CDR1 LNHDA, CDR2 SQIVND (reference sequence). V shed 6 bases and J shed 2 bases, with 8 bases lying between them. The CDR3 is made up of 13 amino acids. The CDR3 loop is CASRAPGNQPQHF. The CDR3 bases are TGTGCCAGTAGGGCGCCGGGCAATCAGCCCCAGCATTTT.

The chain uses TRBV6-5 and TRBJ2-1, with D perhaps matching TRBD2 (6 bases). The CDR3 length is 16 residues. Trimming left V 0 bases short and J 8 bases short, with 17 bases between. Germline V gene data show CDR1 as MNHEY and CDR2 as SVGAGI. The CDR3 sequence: CASSYSTLAGEYEQFF. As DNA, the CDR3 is TGTGCCAGCAGTTACTCGACACTAGCCGGCGAGTATGAGCAGTTCTTC.

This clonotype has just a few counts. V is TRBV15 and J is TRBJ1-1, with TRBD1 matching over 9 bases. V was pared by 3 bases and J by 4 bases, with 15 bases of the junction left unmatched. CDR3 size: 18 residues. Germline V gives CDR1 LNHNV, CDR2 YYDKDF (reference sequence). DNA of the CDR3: TGTGCCACCAGCAGTATCCGGGGACAGGGAGGATCCGGCACTGAAGCTTTCTTT. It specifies CATSSIRGQGGSGTEAFF.

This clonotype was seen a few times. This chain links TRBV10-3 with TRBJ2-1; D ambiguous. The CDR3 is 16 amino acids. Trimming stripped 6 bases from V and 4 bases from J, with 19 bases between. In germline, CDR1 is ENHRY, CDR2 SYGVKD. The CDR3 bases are TGTGCCATCAGCGTGGCCGGCGACGAGAGTTACAATGAGCAGTTCTTC. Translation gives CAISVAGDESYNEQFF.

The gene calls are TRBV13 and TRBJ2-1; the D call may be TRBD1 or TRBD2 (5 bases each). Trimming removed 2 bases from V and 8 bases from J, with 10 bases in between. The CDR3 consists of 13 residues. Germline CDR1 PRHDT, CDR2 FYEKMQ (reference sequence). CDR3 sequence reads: CASSLFGADEQFF. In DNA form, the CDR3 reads TGTGCCAGCAGCTTATTCGGGGCGGATGAGCAGTTCTTC.

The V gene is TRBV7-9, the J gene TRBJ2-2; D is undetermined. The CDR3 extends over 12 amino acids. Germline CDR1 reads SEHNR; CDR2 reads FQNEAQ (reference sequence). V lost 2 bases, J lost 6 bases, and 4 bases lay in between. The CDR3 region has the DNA TGTGCCAGCAGCTTAAACTCCGGGGAGCTGTTTTTT. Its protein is CASSLNSGELFF.

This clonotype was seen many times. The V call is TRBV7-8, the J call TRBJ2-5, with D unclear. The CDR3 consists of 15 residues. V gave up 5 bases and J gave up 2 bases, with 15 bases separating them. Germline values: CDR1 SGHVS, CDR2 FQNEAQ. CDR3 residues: CASSPLGSFQETQYF. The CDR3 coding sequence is TGTGCCAGCAGCCCGCTAGGGTCCTTTCAAGAGACCCAGTACTTC.

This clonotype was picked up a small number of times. CDR3 sequence: CASSGFPGEQFF. The CDR3 DNA sequence: TGTGCCAGCAGTGGCTTCCCTGGCGAGCAGTTCTTC. The chain couples TRBV25-1 to TRBJ2-1; D is ambiguous. V was clipped by 4 bases and J by 10 bases, with 11 bases between them. The CDR3 spans 12 residues. Germline loops: CDR1 MGHDK, CDR2 SYGVNS. Complete variable domain (other parts from reference TRBV25-1 and TRBJ2-1): EADIYQTPRYLVIGTGKKITLECSQTMGHDKMYWYQQDPGMELHLIHYSYGVNSTEKGDLSSESTVSRIRTEHFPLTLESARPSHTSQYLCASSGFPGEQFFGPGTRLTVL.

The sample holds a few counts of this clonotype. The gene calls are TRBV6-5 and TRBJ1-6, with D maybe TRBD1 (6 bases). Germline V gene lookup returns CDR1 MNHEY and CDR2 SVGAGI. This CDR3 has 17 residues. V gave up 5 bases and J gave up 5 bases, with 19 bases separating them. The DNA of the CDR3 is TGTGCCAGCAGTCTCATACAGGGTGGACTTGATAATTCACCCCTCCACTTT. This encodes CASSLIQGGLDNSPLHF.

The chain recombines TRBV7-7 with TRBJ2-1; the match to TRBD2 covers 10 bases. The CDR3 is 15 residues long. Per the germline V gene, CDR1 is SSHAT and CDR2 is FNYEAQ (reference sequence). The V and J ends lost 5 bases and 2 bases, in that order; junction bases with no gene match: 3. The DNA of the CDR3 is TGTGCCAGCAGCCCCGGGACTAGCGCCTACAATGAGCAGTTCTTC. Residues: CASSPGTSAYNEQFF.

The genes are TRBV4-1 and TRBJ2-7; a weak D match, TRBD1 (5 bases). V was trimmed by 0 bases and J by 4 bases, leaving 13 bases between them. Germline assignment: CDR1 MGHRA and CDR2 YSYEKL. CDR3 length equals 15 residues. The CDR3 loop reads CASSQEEFGAYEQYF. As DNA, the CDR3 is TGCGCCAGCAGCCAAGAAGAGTTTGGGGCTTACGAGCAGTACTTC.

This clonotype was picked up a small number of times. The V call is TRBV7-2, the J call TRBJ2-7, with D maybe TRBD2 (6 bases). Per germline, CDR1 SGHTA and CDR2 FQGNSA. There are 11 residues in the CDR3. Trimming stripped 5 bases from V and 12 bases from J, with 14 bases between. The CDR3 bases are TGTGCCAGCAGCGGAGGGGCTACGCTGTACTTC. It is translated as CASSGGATLYF.

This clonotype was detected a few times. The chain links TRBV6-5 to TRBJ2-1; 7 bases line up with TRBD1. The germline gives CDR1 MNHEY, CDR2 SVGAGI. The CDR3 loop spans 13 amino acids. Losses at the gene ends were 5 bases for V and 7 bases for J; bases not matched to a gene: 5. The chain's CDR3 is CASSTVQGNEQFF. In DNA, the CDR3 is TGTGCCAGCAGTACAGTACAGGGGAATGAGCAGTTCTTC.

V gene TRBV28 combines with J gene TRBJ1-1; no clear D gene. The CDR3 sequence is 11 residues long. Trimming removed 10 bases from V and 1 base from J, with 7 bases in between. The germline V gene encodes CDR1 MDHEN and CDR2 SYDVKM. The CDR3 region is CATGGNTEAFF. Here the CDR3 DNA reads TGTGCCACCGGAGGGAACACTGAAGCTTTCTTT.

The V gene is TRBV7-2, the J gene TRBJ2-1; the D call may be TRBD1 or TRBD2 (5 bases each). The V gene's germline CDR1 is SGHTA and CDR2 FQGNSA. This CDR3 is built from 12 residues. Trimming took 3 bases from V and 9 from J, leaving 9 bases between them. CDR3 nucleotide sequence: TGTGCCAGCAGCTTTGGTGGGGGTGAGCAGTTCTTC. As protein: CASSFGGGEQFF.

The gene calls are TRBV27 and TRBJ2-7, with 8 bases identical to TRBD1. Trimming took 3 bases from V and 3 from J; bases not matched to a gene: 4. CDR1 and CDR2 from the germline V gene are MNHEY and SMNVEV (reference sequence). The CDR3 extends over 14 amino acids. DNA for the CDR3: TGTGCCAGCAGTTTGACAGGGGCGAACTACGAGCAGTACTTC. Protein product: CASSLTGANYEQYF.

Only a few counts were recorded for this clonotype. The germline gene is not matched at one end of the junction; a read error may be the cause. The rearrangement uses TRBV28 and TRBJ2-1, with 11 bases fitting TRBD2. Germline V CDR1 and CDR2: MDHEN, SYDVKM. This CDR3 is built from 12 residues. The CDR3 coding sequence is TGTGCCAGCAGTCCACTAGCGGGAGTTTTGGTCTTC. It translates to CASSPLAGVLVF. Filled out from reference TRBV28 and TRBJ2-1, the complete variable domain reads DVKVTQSSRYLVKRTGEKVFLECVQDMDHENMFWYRQDPGLGLRLIYFSYDVKMKEKGDIPEGYSVSREKKERFSLILESASTNQTSMYLCASSPLAGVLVFGPGTRLTVL.